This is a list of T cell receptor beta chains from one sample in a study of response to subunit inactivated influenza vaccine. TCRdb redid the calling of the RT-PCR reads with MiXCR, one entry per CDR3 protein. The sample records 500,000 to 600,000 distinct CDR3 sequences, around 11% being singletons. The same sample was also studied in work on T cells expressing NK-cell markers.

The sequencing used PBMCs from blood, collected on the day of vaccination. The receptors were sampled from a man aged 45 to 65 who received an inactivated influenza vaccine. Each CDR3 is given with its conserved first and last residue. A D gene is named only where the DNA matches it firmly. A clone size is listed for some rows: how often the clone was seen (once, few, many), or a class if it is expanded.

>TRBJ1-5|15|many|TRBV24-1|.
TGTGCCACCAGTGATCCCCTCCGGCAAGATGAGCCCCAGCATTTT
CATSDPLRQDEPQHF
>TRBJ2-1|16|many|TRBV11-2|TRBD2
TGTGCCAGCAGCCCTACGAAGGCGGGAGCGTACAATGAGCAGTTCTTC
CASSPTKAGAYNEQFF
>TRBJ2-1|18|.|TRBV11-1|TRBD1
TGTGCCAGCAGCTCATTACAGATAACGGGACAGGGCTACAATGAGCAGTTCTTC
CASSSLQITGQGYNEQFF
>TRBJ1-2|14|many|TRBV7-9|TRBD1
TGTGCCAGCAGCCCTTGGGACAGGAACTATGGCTACACCTTC
CASSPWDRNYGYTF
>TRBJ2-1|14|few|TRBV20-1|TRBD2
TGCAGTGCGGCATATAGCGGGCCCCCCAATGAGCAGTTCTTC
CSAAYSGPPNEQFF
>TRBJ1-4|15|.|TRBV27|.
TGTGCCAGACAAATGAAGGTCGCAACTAATGAAAAACTGTTTTTT
CARQMKVATNEKLFF
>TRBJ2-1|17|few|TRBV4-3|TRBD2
TGCGCCAGCAGCCAAGATTGGTTGGCGGGGGGCTACAATGAGCAGTTCTTC
CASSQDWLAGGYNEQFF
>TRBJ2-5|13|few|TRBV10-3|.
TGTGCCATCAGTGGCGGGGTCCAAGAGACCCAGTACTTC
CAISGGVQETQYF
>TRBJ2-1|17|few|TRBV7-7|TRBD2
TGTGCTAGCAGCTTAACCTTTAGCGGGGGGGCCTTCAATGAGCAGTTCTTC
CASSLTFSGGAFNEQFF
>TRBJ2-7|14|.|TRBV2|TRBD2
TGTGCCAGCAGTGTGCTAGCGGGAGCGGGCGAGCAGTACTTC
CASSVLAGAGEQYF
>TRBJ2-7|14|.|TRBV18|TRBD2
TGTGCCAGCTCACCAGGGAGGGGCACCTACGAGCAGTACTTC
CASSPGRGTYEQYF
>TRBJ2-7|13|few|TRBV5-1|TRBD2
TGCGCCAGCAGGCTAGCGGACCCCTACGAGCAGTACTTC
CASRLADPYEQYF
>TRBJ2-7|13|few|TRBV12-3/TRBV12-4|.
TGTGCCAGCAGTTTCCGACCAGGCTACGAGCAGTACTTC
CASSFRPGYEQYF
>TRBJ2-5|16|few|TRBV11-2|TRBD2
TGTGCCAGCAGCTCCTGGTGGGAGCGGGGGTTAGAGACCCAGTACTTC
CASSSWWERGLETQYF
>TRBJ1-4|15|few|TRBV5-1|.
TGCGCCAGCAGCTTCGCGGGGGATGCTAATGAAAAACTGTTTTTT
CASSFAGDANEKLFF
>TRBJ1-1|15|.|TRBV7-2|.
TGTGCCAGCAGCTGGTGGGGGGGGCGAGGCACTGAAGCTTTCTTT
CASSWWGGRGTEAFF
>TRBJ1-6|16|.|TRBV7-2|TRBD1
TGTGCCAGCAGCTTTCTCCCAGGGGGCTCGAATTCACCCCTCCACTTT
CASSFLPGGSNSPLHF
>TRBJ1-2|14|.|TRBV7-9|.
TGTGCCAGCAGGGGGGGGGCCGCTAACTATGGCTACACCTTC
CASRGGAANYGYTF
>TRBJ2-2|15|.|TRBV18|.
TGTGCCAGCTCACGGCCGGCTTCGAACACCGGGGAGCTGTTTTTT
CASSRPASNTGELFF
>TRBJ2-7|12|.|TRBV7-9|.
TGTGCCAGCAGCTTAACCGGATCCGAGCAGTACTTC
CASSLTGSEQYF